This TCR beta chain stems from a study of T-cell memory formation after mild COVID-19. TCRdb re-derived calls from the 5' RACE reads in MiXCR, one entry per CDR3 protein. Among 140,000 or so distinct CDR3 sequences listed, roughly 19% were seen once. Germline trimming cut 3 bases from V and 4 bases from J; bases unmatched to any gene: 11. Germline V gene data show CDR1 as DFQATT and CDR2 as SNEGSKA (reference sequence). This CDR3 is 15 amino acids long. The chain recombines TRBV20-1 with TRBJ2-5; 7 bases line up with TRBD2. This TCR came from an adult woman who had mild COVID-19 (a few samples of this study predate the infection). Cell type and time point are not known. Sequenced input: PBMCs or a T cell subset sorted from them (not recorded which). CDR3 DNA: TGCAGTGCTAGGTGGTCGGGGGGAGCAGTAGAGACCCAGTACTTC. Encoded protein: CSARWSGGAVETQYF.